A selection of T cell receptor beta chains follows, all from one sample in a study of PD-1 blockade in classical Hodgkin lymphoma. Method: immunoSEQ multiplex PCR; TCRdb's copy keeps in-frame clones and lacks some. The sample comprises some 96,000 clones, under 95% of which are singletons, and less than 2% rests with the top ten. The sample consisted of peripheral blood mononuclear cells (PBMCs), taken before the fourth cycle of nivolumab. The receptors derive from a human donor with classical Hodgkin lymphoma. The conserved cysteine and the conserved F or W are not part of the CDR3 here. The size entry is marked missing in some rows and otherwise reads once, few, many or a size class.

TRBJ1-5 | TRBV6-1 | . | ASSEHGMNQPQH
TRBJ2-2 | TRBV7-8 | . | ASSLQGAHPGELF
TRBJ1-4 | TRBV6-6 | . | ASSSGLGVEKLF
TRBJ1-2 | TRBV5-1 | . | ASSSDTTYGYT
TRBJ2-3 | TRBV14 | . | ASSPGGASTDTQY
TRBJ2-7 | TRBV18 | . | ASSPIPLTTYEQY
TRBJ2-3 | TRBV5-1 | . | ASSFSSRRVSGGTDTQY
TRBJ2-3 | TRBV28 | . | ASSTAYRTRNGDTQY
TRBJ1-2 | TRBV6-6 | once | ASKGRGGASYGYT
TRBJ2-7 | TRBV5-4 | . | ASSPRVTGSYEQY
TRBJ1-1 | TRBV11-3 | few | ASSLGRVGEAF
TRBJ2-3 | TRBV21-1 | . | ASSKKPDTQY
TRBJ1-5 | TRBV30 | . | AWSVLGYQPQH
TRBJ2-6 | TRBV28 | . | ASSSTGISGANVLT
TRBJ2-2 | TRBV4-2 | . | ASRRELNTGELF
. | TRBV6-5 | . | ASSYDPTTMVYEQY
TRBJ1-1 | TRBV28 | . | ATLSNAEAF
TRBJ2-1 | TRBV18 | . | ASSPVSGQYNEQF
TRBJ2-3 | TRBV5-5 | once | ASSSTGASGRSSSTDTQY
TRBJ2-7 | TRBV28 | . | ASDTSGRNDEQY
TRBJ1-2 | TRBV7-9 | . | ASSLNIALRTNYGYT
TRBJ2-7 | TRBV9 | . | ASSLGGGDEQY
TRBJ2-7 | TRBV5-1 | . | ASSPWTGYYEQY
TRBJ1-4 | TRBV7-9 | . | ASRLDPGKKLF